This paragraph reports one TCR beta chain. Antigen unknown. The source of the sample is a study of beta chain features in type 1 diabetes. Overall study results and limits: Patients showed naive, central memory and Treg TCRB repertoires that appeared more similar than those of healthy donors. High-TCR-expressing cells could be over-represented by cDNA sequencing. Shorter templates might be favored by PCR, equally in patients and controls. For Type 1 diabetes patients, all four CD4+ subsets carried TCRB CDR3s that were moderately but significantly shorter.

What was sequenced were expressed TCRB transcripts, since all of the isolated RNA had been reverse transcribed. Profiled with immunoSEQ multiplex PCR; TCRdb holds only in-frame clones, not every one. The sample consists of hundreds of thousands of clones, roughly an eighth of them appearing once. This receptor was taken from a man younger than 35 with type 1 diabetes. What was sequenced was naive CD4+ T cells from blood.

This CDR3 is CASSHSGTTNTGELFF. The CDR3 nucleotides are TGTGCCAGCAGCCACTCCGGGACAACTAACACCGGGGAGCTGTTTTTT. This rearrangement joins TRBV7-9 to TRBJ2-2; the D gene is possibly TRBD1 (6 bases). V shed 5 bases and J shed 2 bases, with 15 bases lying between them. Per the germline V gene, CDR1 is SEHNR and CDR2 is FQNEAQ (reference sequence). The CDR3 runs to 16 residues.